This T cell receptor (beta chain) was sequenced for a study of PD-1 blockade in classical Hodgkin lymphoma. Sequencing was performed with immunoSEQ multiplex PCR; in TCRdb, only in-frame clones are kept and a portion is missing. The profile shows about 34,000 clones, 76% of them singletons. After autologous stem cell transplantation all patients relapsed, and prior brentuximab vedotin exposure differed between cohorts. Complete response, partial response or progressive disease were the best responses. This clone was found a few times. Its specificity is unknown. This CDR3 comprises 15 residues. CDR1 and CDR2 from the germline V gene are MNHNS and SASEGT. V lost 7 bases, J lost 4 bases, and 4 bases stayed unmatched. Whole-study results and caveats: With respect to the repertoire differences, their causes, possibly disease activity or prior therapy, remain undefined.

The V call is TRBV6-1, the J call TRBJ1-6, with 10 bases identical to TRBD1. This clonotype was obtained from a human donor with classical Hodgkin lymphoma. The sample in question was peripheral blood mononuclear cells (PBMCs), obtained before the second cycle of nivolumab. CDR3 loop: CASKRTGGYNSPLHF. CDR3 sequence (DNA): TGTGCCAGCAAGAGGACAGGGGGTTATAATTCACCCCTCCACTTT.